This entry is about one TCR beta chain. Its target is not known. This specimen comes from a study of cytomegalovirus exposure and HLA in healthy donors. The primer mix had 60 Vbeta and 13 Jbeta primers. This table comes from immunoSEQ multiplex PCR, and its TCRdb copy is limited to in-frame clones, with some not included. The sample holds over 150,000 clones; roughly nine tenths are singletons and the top ten take 0.8% to 1%. CDR1 and CDR2 from the germline V gene are SGHRS and YFSETQ. The V segment lost 5 bases and the J segment 6 bases; nucleotides outside the gene matches: 5. This CDR3 has 15 residues. Study-wide points: Cytomegalovirus status was reportedly diagnosed by the classifier with high specificity and sensitivity. In a later analysis, TCR beta V- and J-gene trimming was associated with a missense DCLRE1C variant. Being indistinguishable, some V segments were excluded, TRBV6-2 and TRBV6-3 among them.

The chain couples TRBV5-1 to TRBJ2-1, with TRBD2 matching over 13 bases. Sequencing used PBMCs. This TCR was recovered from a woman aged 25 to 39 in good health and CMV-seronegative. The DNA of the CDR3 is TGCGCCAGCAGTCGACTAGCGGGAGGATCCAATGAGCAGTTCTTC. This sequence encodes CASSRLAGGSNEQFF.